This T cell receptor beta chain was sequenced during a study of control samples from healthy donors and cancer patients (TCRdb year 2020). Comment on this clone: No antigen is known for it. Within one base of it there is no much larger clone, and no base qualities were kept.

CDR1 and CDR2, per the germline V gene, are SGHDT and YYEEEE. The V end loses 2 bases and the J end loses 4 bases, and a stretch of 9 bases separates them. The CDR3 measures 14 amino acids from cysteine to phenylalanine. The DNA shown is the 42-base CDR3, in frame from base 1. The library relied on the immunoSEQ multiplex PCR assay. Held by TCRdb, this immuneACCESS table contains in-frame sequences only and omits some clones. Under half of the omission traces to an unresolved V gene where checked; the cause of the rest is unknown. In all, the sample holds around 200,000 clones, and 85% to 95% of those were seen once. The top ten clonotypes cover 1.4% to 1.5% of the sample.

The sample consisted of blood. This clonotype originated in a man aged 18 to 30 in good health. The rearranged chain carries TRBV5-6 and TRBJ2-2, and the D gene may be TRBD1, 6 bases matching. The CDR3 protein is CASSFRGGTGELFF. The bases read TGTGCCAGCAGCTTCAGGGGTGGCACCGGGGAGCTGTTTTTT.